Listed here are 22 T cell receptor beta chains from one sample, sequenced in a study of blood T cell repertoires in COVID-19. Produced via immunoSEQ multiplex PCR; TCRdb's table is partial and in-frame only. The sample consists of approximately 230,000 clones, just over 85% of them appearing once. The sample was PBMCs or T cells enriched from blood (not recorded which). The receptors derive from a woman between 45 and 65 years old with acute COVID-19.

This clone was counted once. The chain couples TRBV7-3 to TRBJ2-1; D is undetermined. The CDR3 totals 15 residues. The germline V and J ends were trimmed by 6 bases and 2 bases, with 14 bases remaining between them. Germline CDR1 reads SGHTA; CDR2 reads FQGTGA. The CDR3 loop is CASSLIAATYNEQFF. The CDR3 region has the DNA TGTGCCAGCAGTTTGATAGCCGCCACCTACAATGAGCAGTTCTTC.

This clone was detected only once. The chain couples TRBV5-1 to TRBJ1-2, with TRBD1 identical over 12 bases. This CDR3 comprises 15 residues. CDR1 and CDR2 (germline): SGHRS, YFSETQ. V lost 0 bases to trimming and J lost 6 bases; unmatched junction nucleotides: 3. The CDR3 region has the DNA TGCGCCAGCAGCTTGGGCGGGACAGGGGGCGATGGCTACACCTTC. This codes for CASSLGGTGGDGYTF.

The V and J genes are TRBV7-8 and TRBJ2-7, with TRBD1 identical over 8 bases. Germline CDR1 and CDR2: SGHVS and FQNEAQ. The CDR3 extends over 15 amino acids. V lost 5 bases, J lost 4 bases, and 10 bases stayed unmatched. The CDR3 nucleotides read TGTGCCAGCAGCGTAGAGGCAGGGGGCGCGTACGAGCAGTACTTC. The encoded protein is CASSVEAGGAYEQYF. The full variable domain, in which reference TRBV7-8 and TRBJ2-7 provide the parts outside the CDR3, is GAGVSQSPRYKVAKRGQDVALRCDPISGHVSLFWYQQALGQGPEFLTYFQNEAQLDKSGLPSDRFFAERPEGSVSTLKIQRTQQEDSAVYLCASSVEAGGAYEQYFGPGTRLTVT.

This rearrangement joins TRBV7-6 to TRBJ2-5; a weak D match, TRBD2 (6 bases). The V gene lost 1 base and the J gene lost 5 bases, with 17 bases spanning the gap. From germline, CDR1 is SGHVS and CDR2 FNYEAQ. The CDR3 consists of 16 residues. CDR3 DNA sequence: TGTGCCAGCAGCTTAGGAAGTGGGCAGGGAGGCGAGACCCAGTACTTC. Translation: CASSLGSGQGGETQYF.

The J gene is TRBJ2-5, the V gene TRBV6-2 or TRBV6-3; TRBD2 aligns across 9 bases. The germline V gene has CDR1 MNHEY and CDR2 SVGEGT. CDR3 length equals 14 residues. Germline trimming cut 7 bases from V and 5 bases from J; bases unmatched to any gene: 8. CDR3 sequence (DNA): TGTGCCAGCACCCCCCTAGCGGGATGGGAGACCCAGTACTTC. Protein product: CASTPLAGWETQYF.

Written as DNA, the CDR3 is TGTGCCAGCAGTTTTCGAGGGGGGGCAGATACGCAGTATTTT. Translated, it gives CASSFRGGADTQYF. The chain recombines TRBV28 with TRBJ2-3, with D perhaps TRBD2 (7 bases). CDR1 is MDHEN and CDR2 is SYDVKM in the germline V gene. V was shortened by 3 bases and J by 4 bases, with 11 bases between the two germline ends. The CDR3 loop spans 14 amino acids.

As DNA, the CDR3 is TGTGCCAGCAGCTTACCTACCGGAGGGCTGAGCACAGATACGCAGTATTTT. Encoded protein: CASSLPTGGLSTDTQYF. The chain joins TRBV7-8 to TRBJ2-3; a possible D gene is TRBD2 (6 bases). V was trimmed by 2 bases and J by 0 bases, leaving 15 bases between them. In germline, CDR1 is SGHVS, CDR2 FQNEAQ. The CDR3 is 17 residues long.

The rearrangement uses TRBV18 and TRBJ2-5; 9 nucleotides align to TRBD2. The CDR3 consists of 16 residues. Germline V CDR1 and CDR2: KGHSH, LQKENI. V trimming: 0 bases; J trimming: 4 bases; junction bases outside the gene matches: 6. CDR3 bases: TGTGCCAGCTCACCACCGGCGGGAGGGGTCCGAGAGACCCAGTACTTC. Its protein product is CASSPPAGGVRETQYF.

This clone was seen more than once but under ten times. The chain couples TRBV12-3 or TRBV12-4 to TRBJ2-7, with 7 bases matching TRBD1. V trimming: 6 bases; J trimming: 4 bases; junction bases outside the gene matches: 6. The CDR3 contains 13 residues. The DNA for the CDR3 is TGTGCCAGCAGCAAAAACAGGGGATACGAGCAGTACTTC. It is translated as CASSKNRGYEQYF.

CDR3: CASSPRNPYSSYEQYF. CDR3 nucleotides: TGTGCCAGCTCACCCCGTAACCCCTATTCTTCATACGAGCAGTACTTC. V usage is TRBV18 and J usage is TRBJ2-7; D uncertain. Germline assignment: CDR1 KGHSH and CDR2 LQKENI. CDR3 size: 16 residues. Between the trimmed V and J ends, which lost 3 bases and 4 bases, there was a span of 19 bases.

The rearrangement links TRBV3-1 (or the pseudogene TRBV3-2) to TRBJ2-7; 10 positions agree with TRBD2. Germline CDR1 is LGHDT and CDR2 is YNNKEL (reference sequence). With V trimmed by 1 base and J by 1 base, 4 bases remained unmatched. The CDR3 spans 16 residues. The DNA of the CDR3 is TGTGCCAGCAGCCAAGGGCTAGCGGGAGCTTCCTACGAGCAGTACTTC. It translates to CASSQGLAGASYEQYF.

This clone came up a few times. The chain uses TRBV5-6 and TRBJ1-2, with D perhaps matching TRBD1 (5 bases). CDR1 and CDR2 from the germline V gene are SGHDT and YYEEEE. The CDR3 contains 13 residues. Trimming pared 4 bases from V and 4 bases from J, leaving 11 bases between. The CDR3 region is CASSPIDSYGYTF. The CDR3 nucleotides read TGTGCCAGCAGCCCGATAGACAGCTATGGCTACACCTTC. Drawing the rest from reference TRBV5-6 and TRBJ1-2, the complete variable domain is DAGVTQSPTHLIKTRGQQVTLRCSPKSGHDTVSWYQQALGQGPQFIFQYYEEEERQRGNFPDRFSGHQFPNYSSELNVNALLLGDSALYLCASSPIDSYGYTFGSGTRLTVV.

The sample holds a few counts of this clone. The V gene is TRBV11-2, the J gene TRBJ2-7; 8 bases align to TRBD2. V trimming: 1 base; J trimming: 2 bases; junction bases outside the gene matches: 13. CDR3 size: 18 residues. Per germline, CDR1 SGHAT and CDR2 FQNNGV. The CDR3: CASSLVIPRPAGAYEQYF. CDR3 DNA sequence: TGTGCCAGCAGCTTAGTCATCCCTCGCCCAGCGGGGGCCTACGAGCAGTACTTC.

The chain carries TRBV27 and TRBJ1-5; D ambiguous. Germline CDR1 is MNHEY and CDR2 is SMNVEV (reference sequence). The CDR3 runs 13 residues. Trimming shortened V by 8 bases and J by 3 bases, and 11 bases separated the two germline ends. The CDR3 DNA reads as TGTGCCAGCCGGGGTCAGTTCAATCAGCCCCAGCATTTT. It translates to CASRGQFNQPQHF.

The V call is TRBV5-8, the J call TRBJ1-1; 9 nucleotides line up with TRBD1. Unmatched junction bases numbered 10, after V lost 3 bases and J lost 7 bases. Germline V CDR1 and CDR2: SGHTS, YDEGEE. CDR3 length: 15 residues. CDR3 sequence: CASSSYRDRDHEAFF. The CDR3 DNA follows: TGTGCCAGCAGCTCCTACCGGGACAGGGACCATGAAGCTTTCTTT.

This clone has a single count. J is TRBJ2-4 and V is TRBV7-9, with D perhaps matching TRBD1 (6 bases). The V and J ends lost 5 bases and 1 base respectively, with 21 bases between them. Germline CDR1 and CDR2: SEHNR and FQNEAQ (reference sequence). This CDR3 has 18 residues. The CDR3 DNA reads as TGTGCCAGCAGCCCCGGGACACCAACCTCACAGGCCAAAAACATTCAGTACTTC. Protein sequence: CASSPGTPTSQAKNIQYF.

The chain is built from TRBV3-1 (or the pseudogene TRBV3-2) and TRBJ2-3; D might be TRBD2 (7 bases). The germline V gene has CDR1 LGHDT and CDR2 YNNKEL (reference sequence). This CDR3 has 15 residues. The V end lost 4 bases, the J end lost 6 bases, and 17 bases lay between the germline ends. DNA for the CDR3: TGTGCCAGCAGCCCGGTCTTAGAGGGGGGGGATACGCAGTATTTT. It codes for CASSPVLEGGDTQYF.

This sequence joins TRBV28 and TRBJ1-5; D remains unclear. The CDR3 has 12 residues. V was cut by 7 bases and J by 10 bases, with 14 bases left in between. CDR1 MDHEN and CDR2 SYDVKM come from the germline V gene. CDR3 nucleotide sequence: TGTGCCAGCACCTTCCCCGGACTTCCCCAGCATTTT. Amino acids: CASTFPGLPQHF.

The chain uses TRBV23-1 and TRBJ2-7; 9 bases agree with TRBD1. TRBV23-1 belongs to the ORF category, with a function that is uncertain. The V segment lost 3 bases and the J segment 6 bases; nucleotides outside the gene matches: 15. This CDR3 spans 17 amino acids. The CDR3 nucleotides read TGCGCCAGCAGTCAGGGACAGGGAAACCCTAGGTCTCCCGAGCAGTACTTC. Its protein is CASSQGQGNPRSPEQYF.

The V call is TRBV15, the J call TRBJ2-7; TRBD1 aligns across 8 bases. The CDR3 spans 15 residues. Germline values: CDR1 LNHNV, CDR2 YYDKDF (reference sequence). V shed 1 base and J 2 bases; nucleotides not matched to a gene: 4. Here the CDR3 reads CATSRAQGAPYEQYF. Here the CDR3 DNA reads TGTGCCACCAGCAGAGCTCAGGGGGCACCCTACGAGCAGTACTTC.

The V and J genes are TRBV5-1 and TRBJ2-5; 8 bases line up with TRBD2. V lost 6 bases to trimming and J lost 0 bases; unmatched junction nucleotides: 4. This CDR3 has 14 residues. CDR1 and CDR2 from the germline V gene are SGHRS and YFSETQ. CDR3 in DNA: TGCGCCAGCACACCGGGAGGGTACCAAGAGACCCAGTACTTC. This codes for CASTPGGYQETQYF. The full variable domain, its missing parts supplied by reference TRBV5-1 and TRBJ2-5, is KAGVTQTPRYLIKTRGQQVTLSCSPISGHRSVSWYQQTPGQGLQFLFEYFSETQRNKGNFPGRFSGRQFSNSRSEMNVSTLELGDSALYLCASTPGGYQETQYFGPGTRLLVL.

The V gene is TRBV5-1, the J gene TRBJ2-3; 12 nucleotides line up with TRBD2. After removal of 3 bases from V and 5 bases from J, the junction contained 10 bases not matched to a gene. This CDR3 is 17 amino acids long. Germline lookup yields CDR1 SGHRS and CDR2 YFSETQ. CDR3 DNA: TGCGCCAGCAGCTACTCCTCTAGCGGGAGGGGCCAAGATACGCAGTATTTT. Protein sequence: CASSYSSSGRGQDTQYF.